This TCR beta chain came from a study of identical twins. This clonotype occurred many times. The V segment lost 6 bases and the J segment 6 bases; nucleotides outside the gene matches: 8. Germline V gives CDR1 MDHEN, CDR2 SYDVKM. The CDR3 extends over 16 amino acids. Healthy Caucasian donors formed the entire cohort. In TCRdb, the 5' RACE reads were re-called with MiXCR into one record per CDR3 protein. Of approximately 150,000 distinct CDR3 sequences listed, around 3.5% are singletons. The receptor comes from a man aged 18 to 29 in good health. The sequenced material came from memory T cells sorted from blood. The V call is TRBV28, the J call TRBJ2-2, with 12 bases matching TRBD1. CDR3 in amino acids: CASSSGQGASSGELFF. The CDR3 DNA reads as TGTGCCAGCAGCTCGGGACAGGGGGCATCCTCCGGGGAGCTGTTTTTT.